The TCR beta chain described here comes from a study of vaccination effects on CD4 cells after COVID-19. The length of the CDR3 is 14 residues. With 0 bases clipped from V and 6 bases from J, the junction kept 3 bases outside the gene matches. Germline V gives CDR1 SGDLS, CDR2 YYNGEE. Sequencing followed a ViraFEST assay step that expanded antigen-specific CD4+ T cells with viral peptide pools. Cells that had been cultured for 10 days were the source of isolated CD4+ T cells. All participants had two doses of either the BNT162b2 or mRNA-1273 vaccine. Sequenced by immunoSEQ multiplex PCR; TCRdb stores in-frame clones only, minus some. The table records roughly 59,000 clones, around 80% of them present only once. As for this clone: What it recognizes is unknown.

The receptor comes from a human donor who received a COVID-19 vaccine. Source: CD4+ T cells from PBMCs cultured with HCoV-OC43 spike peptides, taken after COVID-19 vaccination. Subset meaning: HCoV-OC43 spike overlapping peptide pool stimulation. The chain joins TRBV9 to TRBJ1-2; TRBD1 matches at 9 bases. CDR3 sequence reads: CASSVVGDRDGYTF. The CDR3 coding sequence is TGTGCCAGCAGCGTAGTAGGGGACAGGGATGGCTACACCTTC.